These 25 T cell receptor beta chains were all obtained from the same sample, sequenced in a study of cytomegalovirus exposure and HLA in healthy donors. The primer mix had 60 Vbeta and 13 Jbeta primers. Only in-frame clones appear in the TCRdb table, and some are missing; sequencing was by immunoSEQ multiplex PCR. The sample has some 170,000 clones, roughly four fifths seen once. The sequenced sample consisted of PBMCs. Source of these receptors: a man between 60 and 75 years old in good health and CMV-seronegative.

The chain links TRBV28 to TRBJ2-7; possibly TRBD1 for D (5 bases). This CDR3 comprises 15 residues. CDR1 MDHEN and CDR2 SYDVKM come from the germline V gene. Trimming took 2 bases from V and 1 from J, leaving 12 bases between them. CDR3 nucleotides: TGTGCCAGCAGTTTAACAGGTGCTCGATCCTACGAGCAGTACTTC. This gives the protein CASSLTGARSYEQYF.

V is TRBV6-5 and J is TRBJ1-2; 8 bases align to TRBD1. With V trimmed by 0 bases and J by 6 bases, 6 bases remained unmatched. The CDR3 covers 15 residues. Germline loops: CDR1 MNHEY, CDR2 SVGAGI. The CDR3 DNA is TGTGCCAGCAGTTACTCGAGGGACAGGAGAGATGGCTACACCTTC. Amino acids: CASSYSRDRRDGYTF.

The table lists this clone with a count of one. The CDR3 region has the DNA TGTGCCAGCAGCTTAGGGGCTGGGGGGGTGAATCAGCCCCAGCATTTT. Protein: CASSLGAGGVNQPQHF. This sequence joins TRBV7-6 and TRBJ1-5; D perhaps matches TRBD1 (5 bases). Trimming removed 1 base at V and 4 bases at J, with 14 bases between. The germline V gene has CDR1 SGHVS and CDR2 FNYEAQ. The CDR3 consists of 16 residues.

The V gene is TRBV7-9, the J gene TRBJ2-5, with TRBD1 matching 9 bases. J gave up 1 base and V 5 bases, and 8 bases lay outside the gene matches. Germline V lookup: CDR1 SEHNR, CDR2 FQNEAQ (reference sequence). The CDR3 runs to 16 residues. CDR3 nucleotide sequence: TGTGCCAGCAGCCGCAACAGGGGACAGGGCCAAGAGACCCAGTACTTC. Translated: CASSRNRGQGQETQYF.

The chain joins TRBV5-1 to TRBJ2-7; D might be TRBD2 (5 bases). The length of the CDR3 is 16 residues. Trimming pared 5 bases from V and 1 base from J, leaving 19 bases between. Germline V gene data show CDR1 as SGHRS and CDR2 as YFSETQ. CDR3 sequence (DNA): TGCGCCAGCAGTGGGCGGGCTAGCCCTCCTTCCTACGAGCAGTACTTC. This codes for CASSGRASPPSYEQYF.

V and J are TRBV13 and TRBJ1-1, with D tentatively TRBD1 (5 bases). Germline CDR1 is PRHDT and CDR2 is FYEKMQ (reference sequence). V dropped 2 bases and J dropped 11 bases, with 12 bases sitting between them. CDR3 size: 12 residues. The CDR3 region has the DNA TGTGCCAGCAGCTTAAACCCAGGGAACGCTTTCTTT. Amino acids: CASSLNPGNAFF.

The CDR3 nucleotides read TGTGCCAGCAGCCTAGACCGGGACAGGGGACCCACAGATACGCAGTATTTT. As protein: CASSLDRDRGPTDTQYF. The chain joins TRBV7-8 to TRBJ2-3; 10 bases agree with TRBD1. CDR3 length equals 17 residues. After removal of 5 bases from V and 2 bases from J, the junction contained 10 bases not matched to a gene. Germline V gene sequence: CDR1 SGHVS, CDR2 FQNEAQ.

CDR3 bases: TGTGCCAGCAGTGAAAGGAACAGACCCTACGAGCAGTACTTC. Encoded protein: CASSERNRPYEQYF. This chain links TRBV2 with TRBJ2-7; D not resolved. The germline V gene has CDR1 SNHLY and CDR2 FYNNEI. CDR3 size: 14 residues. Trimming left V 2 bases short and J 2 bases short, with 10 bases between.

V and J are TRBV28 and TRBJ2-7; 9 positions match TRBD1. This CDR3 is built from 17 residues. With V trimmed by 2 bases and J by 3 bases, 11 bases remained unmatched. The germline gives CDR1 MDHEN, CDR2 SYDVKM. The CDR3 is CASSLDLSGQGLYEQYF. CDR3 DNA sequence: TGTGCCAGCAGTTTAGATCTTTCGGGACAGGGACTCTACGAGCAGTACTTC.

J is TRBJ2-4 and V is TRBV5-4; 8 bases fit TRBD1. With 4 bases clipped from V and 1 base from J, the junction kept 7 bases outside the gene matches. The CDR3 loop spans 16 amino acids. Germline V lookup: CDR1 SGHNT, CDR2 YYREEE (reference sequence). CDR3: CASSPTGDFAKNIQYF. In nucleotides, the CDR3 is TGTGCCAGCAGCCCGACAGGGGACTTCGCCAAAAACATTCAGTACTTC.

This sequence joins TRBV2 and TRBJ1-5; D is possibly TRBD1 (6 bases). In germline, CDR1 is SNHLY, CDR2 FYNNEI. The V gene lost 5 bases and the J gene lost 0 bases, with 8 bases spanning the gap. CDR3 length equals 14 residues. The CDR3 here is CASSPDSSNQPQHF. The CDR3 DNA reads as TGTGCCAGCAGTCCGGACAGTAGCAATCAGCCCCAGCATTTT.

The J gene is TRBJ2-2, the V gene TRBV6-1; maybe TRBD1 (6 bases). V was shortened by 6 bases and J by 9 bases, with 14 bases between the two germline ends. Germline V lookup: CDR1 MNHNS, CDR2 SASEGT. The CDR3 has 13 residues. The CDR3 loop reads CASSLHRERELFF. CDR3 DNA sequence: TGTGCCAGCAGCCTTCACAGGGAACGGGAGCTGTTTTTT.

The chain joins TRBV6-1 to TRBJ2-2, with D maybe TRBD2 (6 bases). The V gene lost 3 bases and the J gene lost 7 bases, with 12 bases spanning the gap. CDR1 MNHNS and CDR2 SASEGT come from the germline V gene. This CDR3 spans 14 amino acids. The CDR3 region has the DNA TGTGCCAGCAGTGACTGGGGGGAGTTCGGGGAGCTGTTTTTT. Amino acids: CASSDWGEFGELFF.

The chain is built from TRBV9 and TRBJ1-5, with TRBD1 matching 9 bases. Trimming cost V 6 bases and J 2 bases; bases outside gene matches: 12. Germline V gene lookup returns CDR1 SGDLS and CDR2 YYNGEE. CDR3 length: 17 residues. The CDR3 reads CASIYVRDRVGNQPQHF. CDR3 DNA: TGTGCCAGCATCTATGTCCGGGACAGGGTAGGCAATCAGCCCCAGCATTTT.

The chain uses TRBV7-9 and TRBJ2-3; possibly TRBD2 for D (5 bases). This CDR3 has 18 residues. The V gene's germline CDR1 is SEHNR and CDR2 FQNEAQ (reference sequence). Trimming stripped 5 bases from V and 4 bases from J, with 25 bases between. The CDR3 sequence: CASSLTFGDLEGPDTQYF. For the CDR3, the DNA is TGTGCCAGCAGCCTGACATTCGGGGATCTGGAAGGCCCAGATACGCAGTATTTT.

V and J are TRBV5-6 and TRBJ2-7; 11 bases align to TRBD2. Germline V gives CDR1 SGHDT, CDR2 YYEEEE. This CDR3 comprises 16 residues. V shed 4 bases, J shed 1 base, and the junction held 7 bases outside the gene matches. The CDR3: CASSDSGRAGSYEQYF. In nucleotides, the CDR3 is TGTGCCAGCAGCGATAGCGGGAGGGCCGGGTCCTACGAGCAGTACTTC.

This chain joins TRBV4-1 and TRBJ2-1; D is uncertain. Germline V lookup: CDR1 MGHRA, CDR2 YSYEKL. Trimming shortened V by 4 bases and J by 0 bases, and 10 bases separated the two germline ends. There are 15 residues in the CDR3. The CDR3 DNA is TGCGCCAGCAGCCCAACTCCGAGCTCCTACAATGAGCAGTTCTTC. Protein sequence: CASSPTPSSYNEQFF.

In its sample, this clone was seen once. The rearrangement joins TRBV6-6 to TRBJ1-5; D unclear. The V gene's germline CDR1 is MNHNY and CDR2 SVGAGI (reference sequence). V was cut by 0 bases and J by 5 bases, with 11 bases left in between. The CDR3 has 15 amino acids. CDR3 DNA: TGTGCCAGCAGTTACTCAACAACTAGGGATCAGCCCCAGCATTTT. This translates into CASSYSTTRDQPQHF.

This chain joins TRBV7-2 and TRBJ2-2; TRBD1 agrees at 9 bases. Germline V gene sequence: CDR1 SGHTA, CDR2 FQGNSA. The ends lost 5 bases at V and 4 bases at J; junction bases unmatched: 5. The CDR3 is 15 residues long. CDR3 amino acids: CASSPGQGSTGELFF. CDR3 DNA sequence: TGTGCCAGCAGCCCCGGACAGGGGAGCACCGGGGAGCTGTTTTTT.

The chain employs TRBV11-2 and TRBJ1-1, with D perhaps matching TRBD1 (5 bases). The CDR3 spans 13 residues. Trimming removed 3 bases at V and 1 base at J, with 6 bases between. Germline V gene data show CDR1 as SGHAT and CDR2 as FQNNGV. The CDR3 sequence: CASSFQGNTEAFF. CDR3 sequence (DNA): TGTGCCAGCAGCTTCCAGGGGAACACTGAAGCTTTCTTT.

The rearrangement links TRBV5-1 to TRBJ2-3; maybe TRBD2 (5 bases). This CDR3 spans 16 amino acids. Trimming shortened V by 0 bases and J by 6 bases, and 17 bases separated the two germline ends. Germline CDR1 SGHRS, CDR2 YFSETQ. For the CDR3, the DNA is TGCGCCAGCAGCTTGGTAGGCGGGTTTGTGGGTGATACGCAGTATTTT. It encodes CASSLVGGFVGDTQYF.

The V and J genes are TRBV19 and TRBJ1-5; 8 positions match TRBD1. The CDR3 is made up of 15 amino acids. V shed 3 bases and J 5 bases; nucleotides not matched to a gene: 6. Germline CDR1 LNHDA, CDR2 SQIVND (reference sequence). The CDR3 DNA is TGTGCCAGTAGTATCCGGACAGGGAGGGATCAGCCCCAGCATTTT. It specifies CASSIRTGRDQPQHF.

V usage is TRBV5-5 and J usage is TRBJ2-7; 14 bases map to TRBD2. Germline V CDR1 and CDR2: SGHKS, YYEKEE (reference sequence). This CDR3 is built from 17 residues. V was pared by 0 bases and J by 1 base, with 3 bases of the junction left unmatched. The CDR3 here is CASSLVGLAGVSYEQYF. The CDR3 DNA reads TGTGCCAGCAGCTTGGTGGGACTAGCGGGAGTTTCCTACGAGCAGTACTTC.

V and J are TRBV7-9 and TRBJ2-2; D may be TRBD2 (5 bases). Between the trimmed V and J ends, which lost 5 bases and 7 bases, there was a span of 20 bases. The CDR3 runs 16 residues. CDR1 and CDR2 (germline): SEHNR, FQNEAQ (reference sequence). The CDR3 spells CASSGLERYDDGELFF. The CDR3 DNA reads TGTGCCAGCAGCGGCCTGGAGCGGTACGACGACGGGGAGCTGTTTTTT.

The CDR3 region is CASSPEEETQYF. The CDR3 coding sequence is TGTGCCAGCTCACCAGAGGAAGAGACCCAGTACTTC. The chain links TRBV18 to TRBJ2-5, with D unclear. The CDR3 sequence is 12 residues long. Trimming removed 2 bases at V and 3 bases at J, with 4 bases between. The germline V gene has CDR1 KGHSH and CDR2 LQKENI.